The clone carrying this T cell receptor (beta chain) has just one count. Its cognate antigen is unknown. The method was immunoSEQ multiplex PCR; TCRdb's version includes in-frame clones alone and lacks a portion of them. The repertoire has 14,000 or so clones, 90% to 95% of them found once; the top ten carry approximately 22%. V lost 0 bases to trimming and J lost 0 bases, with 15 bases between them. CDR1 is SGHNT and CDR2 is YYREEE in the germline V gene (reference sequence). CDR3 length equals 18 residues. The entry originates in a study of OX40 agonist ivuxolimab in advanced cancers. Study-level results: Among some nonresponders, normalized T-cell clonal expansion was also low. In CD8+ T cells, expanded clones were on average more numerous than in CD4+. By week 6 at 0.1 to 3.0 mg/kg, blood CD4+ and CD8+ T cells had expanded clonally.

This sequence originates from an adult with an advanced solid tumor such as melanoma, head and neck, liver or kidney cancer. The chain employs TRBV5-4 and TRBJ1-4; weak D call: TRBD1 (5 bases). This material consisted of CD4+ or CD8+ T cells sorted from blood, taken in a trial of the OX40 agonist ivuxolimab. CDR3: CASSLASRDGATNEKLFF. As DNA, the CDR3 is TGTGCCAGCAGCTTGGCGAGTCGGGACGGTGCAACTAATGAAAAACTGTTTTTT.